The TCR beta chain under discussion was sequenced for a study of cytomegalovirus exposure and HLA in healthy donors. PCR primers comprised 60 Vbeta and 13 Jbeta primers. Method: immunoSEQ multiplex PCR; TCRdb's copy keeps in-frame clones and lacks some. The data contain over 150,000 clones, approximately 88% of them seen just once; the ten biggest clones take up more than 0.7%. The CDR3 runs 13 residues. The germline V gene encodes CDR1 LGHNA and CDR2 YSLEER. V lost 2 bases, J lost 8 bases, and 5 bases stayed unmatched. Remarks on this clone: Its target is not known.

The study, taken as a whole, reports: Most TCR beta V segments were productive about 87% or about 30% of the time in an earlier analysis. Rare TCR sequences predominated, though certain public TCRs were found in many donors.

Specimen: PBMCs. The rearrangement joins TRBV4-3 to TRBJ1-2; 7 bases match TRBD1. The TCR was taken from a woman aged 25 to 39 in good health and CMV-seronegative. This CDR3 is CASSQIQGRGYTF. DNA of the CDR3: TGCGCCAGCAGCCAAATACAGGGGAGAGGCTACACCTTC.